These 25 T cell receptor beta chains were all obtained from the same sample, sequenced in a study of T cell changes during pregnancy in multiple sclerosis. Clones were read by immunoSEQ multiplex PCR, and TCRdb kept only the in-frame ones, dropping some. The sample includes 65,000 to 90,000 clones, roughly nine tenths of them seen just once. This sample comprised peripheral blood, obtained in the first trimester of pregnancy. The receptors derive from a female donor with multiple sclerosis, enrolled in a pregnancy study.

As DNA, the CDR3 is TGCAGTGTCCATAGCGGCACTGAAGCTTTCTTT. As protein: CSVHSGTEAFF. The chain joins TRBV20-1 to TRBJ1-1; the D is unclear. There are 11 residues in the CDR3. Germline V CDR1 and CDR2: DFQATT, SNEGSKA (reference sequence). The germline V and J ends were trimmed by 7 bases and 4 bases, with 10 bases remaining between them.

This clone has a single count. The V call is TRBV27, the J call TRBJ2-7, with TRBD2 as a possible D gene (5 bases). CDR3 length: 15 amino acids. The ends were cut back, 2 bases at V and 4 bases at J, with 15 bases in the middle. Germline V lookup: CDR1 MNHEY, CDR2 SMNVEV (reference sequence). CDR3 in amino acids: CASSLGGPTGYEQYF. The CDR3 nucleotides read TGTGCCAGCAGTTTAGGTGGCCCCACGGGATACGAGCAGTACTTC.

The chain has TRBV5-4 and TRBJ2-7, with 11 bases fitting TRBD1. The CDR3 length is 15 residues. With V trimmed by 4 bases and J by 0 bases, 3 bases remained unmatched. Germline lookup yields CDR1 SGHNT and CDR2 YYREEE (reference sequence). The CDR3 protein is CASSDGTGGSYEQYF. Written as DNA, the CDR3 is TGTGCCAGCAGCGATGGGACAGGGGGCTCCTACGAGCAGTACTTC.

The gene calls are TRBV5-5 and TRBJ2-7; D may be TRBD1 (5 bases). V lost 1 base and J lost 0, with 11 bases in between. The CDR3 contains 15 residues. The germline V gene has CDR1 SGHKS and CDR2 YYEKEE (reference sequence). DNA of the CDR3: TGTGCCAGCAGCTTGATGGGGCCTATCTCCTACGAGCAGTACTTC. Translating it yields CASSLMGPISYEQYF.

CDR3: CASSAGLFYGYTF. For the CDR3, the DNA is TGTGCCAGCAGCGCGGGACTGTTCTATGGCTACACCTTC. The V and J genes are TRBV7-2 and TRBJ1-2, with D perhaps TRBD1 (5 bases). Germline V gene lookup returns CDR1 SGHTA and CDR2 FQGNSA. V was cut by 5 bases and J by 4 bases, with 11 bases left in between. The CDR3 spans 13 residues.

Here the CDR3 DNA reads TGCGCCAGCAGCTTGGCCCCCCCCAGCACCGGGGAGCTGTTTTTT. It yields the protein CASSLAPPSTGELFF. J is TRBJ2-2 and V is TRBV5-1; D ambiguous. The CDR3 length is 15 residues. CDR1 is SGHRS and CDR2 is YFSETQ in the germline V gene. V was cut by 0 bases and J by 4 bases, with 10 bases left in between.

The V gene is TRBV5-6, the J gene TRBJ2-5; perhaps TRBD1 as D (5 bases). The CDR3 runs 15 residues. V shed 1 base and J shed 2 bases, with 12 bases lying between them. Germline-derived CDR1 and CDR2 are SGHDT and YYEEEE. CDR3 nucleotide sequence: TGTGCCAGCAGCTTGTTAGGCAGGGCACAAGAGACCCAGTACTTC. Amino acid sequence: CASSLLGRAQETQYF. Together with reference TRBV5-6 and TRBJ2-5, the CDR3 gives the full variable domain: DAGVTQSPTHLIKTRGQQVTLRCSPKSGHDTVSWYQQALGQGPQFIFQYYEEEERQRGNFPDRFSGHQFPNYSSELNVNALLLGDSALYLCASSLLGRAQETQYFGPGTRLLVL.

The CDR3 DNA sequence: TGTGCCAGCACCTATGAGAGCGCGAACACCGGGGAGCTGTTTTTT. It specifies CASTYESANTGELFF. The V and J genes are TRBV6-6 and TRBJ2-2; D remains ambiguous. Trimming left V 7 bases short and J 0 bases short, with 12 bases between. The V gene's germline CDR1 is MNHNY and CDR2 SVGAGI (reference sequence). The CDR3 spans 15 residues.

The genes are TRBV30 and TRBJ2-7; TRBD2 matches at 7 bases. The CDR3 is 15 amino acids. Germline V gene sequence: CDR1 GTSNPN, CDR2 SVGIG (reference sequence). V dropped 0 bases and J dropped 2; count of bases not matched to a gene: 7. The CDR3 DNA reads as TGTGCCTGGAGTGTAAGGATCAGCGGGGCCTACGAGCAGTACTTC. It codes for CAWSVRISGAYEQYF.

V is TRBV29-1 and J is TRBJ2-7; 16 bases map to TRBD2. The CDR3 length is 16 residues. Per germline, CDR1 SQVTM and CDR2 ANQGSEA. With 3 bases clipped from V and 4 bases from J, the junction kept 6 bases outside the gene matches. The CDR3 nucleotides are TGCAGCGTTGAGGGGACTAGCGGGGGGGCCGTTTACGAGCAGTACTTC. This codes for CSVEGTSGGAVYEQYF.

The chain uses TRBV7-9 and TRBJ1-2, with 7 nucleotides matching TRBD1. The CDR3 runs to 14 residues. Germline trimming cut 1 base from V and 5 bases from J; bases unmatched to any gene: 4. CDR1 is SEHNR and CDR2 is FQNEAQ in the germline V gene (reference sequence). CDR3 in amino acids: CASSLVTTGYGYTF. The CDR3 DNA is TGTGCCAGCAGCTTAGTAACGACAGGGTATGGCTACACCTTC. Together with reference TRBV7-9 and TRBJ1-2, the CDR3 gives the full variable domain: DTGVSQNPRHKITKRGQNVTFRCDPISEHNRLYWYRQTLGQGPEFLTYFQNEAQLEKSRLLSDRFSAERPKGSFSTLEIQRTEQGDSAMYLCASSLVTTGYGYTFGSGTRLTVV.

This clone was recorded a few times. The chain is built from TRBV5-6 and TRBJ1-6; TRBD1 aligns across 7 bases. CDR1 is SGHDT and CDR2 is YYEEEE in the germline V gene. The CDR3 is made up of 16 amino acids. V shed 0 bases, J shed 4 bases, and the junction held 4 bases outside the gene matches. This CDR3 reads CASSLGTGLYNSPLHF. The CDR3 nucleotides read TGTGCCAGCAGCTTGGGGACAGGTCTTTATAATTCACCCCTCCACTTT. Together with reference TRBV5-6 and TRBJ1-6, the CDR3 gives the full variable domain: DAGVTQSPTHLIKTRGQQVTLRCSPKSGHDTVSWYQQALGQGPQFIFQYYEEEERQRGNFPDRFSGHQFPNYSSELNVNALLLGDSALYLCASSLGTGLYNSPLHFGNGTRLTVT.

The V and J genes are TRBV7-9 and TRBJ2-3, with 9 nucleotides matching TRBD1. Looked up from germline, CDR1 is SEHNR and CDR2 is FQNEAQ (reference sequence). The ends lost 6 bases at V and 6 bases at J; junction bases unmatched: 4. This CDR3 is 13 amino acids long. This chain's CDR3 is CASRSQGADTQYF. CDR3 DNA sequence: TGTGCCAGCAGATCACAGGGGGCTGATACGCAGTATTTT.

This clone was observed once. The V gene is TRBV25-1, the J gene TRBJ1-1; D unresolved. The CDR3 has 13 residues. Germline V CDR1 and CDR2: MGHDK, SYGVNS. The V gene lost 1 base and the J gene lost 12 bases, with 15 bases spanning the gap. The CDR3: CASSESGNDSTFF. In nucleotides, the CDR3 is TGTGCCAGCAGTGAATCGGGTAATGACTCGACTTTCTTT.

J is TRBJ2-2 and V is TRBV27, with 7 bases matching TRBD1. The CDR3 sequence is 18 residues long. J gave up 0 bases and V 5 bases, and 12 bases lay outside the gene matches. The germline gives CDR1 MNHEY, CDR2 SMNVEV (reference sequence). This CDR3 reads CASSLRAGTETNTGELFF. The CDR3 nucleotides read TGTGCCAGCAGTCTACGCGCCGGGACAGAAACGAACACCGGGGAGCTGTTTTTT.

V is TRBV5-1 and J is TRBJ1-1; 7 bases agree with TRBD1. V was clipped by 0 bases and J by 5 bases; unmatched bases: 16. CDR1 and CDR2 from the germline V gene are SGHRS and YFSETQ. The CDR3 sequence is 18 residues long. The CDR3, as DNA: TGCGCCAGCAGCTTGGGAATAGAGACAGGGAGGTCTCGGACTGAAGCTTTCTTT. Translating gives CASSLGIETGRSRTEAFF.

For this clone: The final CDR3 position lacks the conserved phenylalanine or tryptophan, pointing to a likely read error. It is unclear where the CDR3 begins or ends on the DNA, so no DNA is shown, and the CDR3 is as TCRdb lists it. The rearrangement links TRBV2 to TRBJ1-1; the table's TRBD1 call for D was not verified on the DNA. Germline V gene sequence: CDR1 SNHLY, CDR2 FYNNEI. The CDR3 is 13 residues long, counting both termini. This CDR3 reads CASSVVQERSLEM.

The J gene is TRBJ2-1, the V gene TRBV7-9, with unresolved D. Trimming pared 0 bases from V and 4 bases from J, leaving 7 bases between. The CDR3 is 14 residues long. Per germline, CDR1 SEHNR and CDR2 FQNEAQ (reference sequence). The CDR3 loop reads CASSLARGYNEQFF. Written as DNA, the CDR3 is TGTGCCAGCAGCTTAGCAAGAGGTTACAATGAGCAGTTCTTC.

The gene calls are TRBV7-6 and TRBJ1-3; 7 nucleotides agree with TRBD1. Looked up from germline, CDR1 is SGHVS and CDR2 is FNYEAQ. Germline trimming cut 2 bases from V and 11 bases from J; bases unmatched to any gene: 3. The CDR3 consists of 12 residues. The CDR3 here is CASSLQGQAIYF. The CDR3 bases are TGTGCCAGCAGCTTACAAGGACAGGCCATATATTTT. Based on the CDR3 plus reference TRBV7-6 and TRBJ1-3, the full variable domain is GAGVSQSPRYKVTKRGQDVALRCDPISGHVSLYWYRQALGQGPEFLTYFNYEAQQDKSGLPNDRFSAERPEGSISTLTIQRTEQRDSAMYRCASSLQGQAIYFGEGSWLTVV.

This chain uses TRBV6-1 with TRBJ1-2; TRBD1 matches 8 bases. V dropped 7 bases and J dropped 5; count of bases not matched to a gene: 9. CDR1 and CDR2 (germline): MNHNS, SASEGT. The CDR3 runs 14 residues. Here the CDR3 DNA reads TGTGCCAGCACCACCGGACAGGGAGGGTATGGCTACACCTTC. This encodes CASTTGQGGYGYTF.

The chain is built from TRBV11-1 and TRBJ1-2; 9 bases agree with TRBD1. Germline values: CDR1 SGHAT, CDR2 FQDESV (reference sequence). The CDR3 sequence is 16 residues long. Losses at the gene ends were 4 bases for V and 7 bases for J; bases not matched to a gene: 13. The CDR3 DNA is TGTGCCAGCAGCTCCTTACTTGGGACAGGGTTGCGTGGCTACACCTTC. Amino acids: CASSSLLGTGLRGYTF.

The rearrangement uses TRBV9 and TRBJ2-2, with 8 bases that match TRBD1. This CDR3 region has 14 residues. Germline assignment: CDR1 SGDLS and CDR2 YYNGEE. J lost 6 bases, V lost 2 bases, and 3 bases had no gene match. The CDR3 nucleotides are TGTGCCAGCAGCGTGGGACAGGCGTCCGGGGAGCTGTTTTTT. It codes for CASSVGQASGELFF.

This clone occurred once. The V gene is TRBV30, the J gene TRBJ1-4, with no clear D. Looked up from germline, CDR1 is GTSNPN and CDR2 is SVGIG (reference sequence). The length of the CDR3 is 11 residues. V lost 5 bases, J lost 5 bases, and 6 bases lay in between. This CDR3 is CAWQMNEKLFF. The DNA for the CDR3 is TGTGCCTGGCAGATGAATGAAAAACTGTTTTTT. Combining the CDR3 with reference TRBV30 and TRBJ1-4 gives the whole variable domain SQTIHQWPATLVQPVGSPLSLECTVEGTSNPNLYWYRQAAGRGLQLLFYSVGIGQISSEVPQNLSASRPQDRQFILSSKKLLLSDSGFYLCAWQMNEKLFFGSGTQLSVL.

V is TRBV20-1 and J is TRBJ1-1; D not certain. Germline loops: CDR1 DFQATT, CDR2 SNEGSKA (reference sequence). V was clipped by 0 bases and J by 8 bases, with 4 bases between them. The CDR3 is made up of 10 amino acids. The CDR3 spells CSARDREAFF. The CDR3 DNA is TGCAGTGCTAGAGACAGGGAAGCTTTCTTT.

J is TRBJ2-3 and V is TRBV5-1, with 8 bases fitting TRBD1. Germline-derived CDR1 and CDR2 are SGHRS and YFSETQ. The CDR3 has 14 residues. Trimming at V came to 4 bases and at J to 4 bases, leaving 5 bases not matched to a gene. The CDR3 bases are TGCGCCAGCAGCGGCGGACAGGGAGCAGATACGCAGTATTTT. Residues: CASSGGQGADTQYF.